The rows below give T cell receptor beta chains drawn from one sample of a study of beta chain features in type 1 diabetes. Produced via immunoSEQ multiplex PCR; TCRdb's table is partial and in-frame only. The sample comprises 600,000 to 750,000 clones, roughly 12% of which are singletons, and more than 0.09% rests with the top ten. Sequenced: naive CD4+ T cells from blood. All receptors derive from a young man with type 1 diabetes. Each CDR3 is given with its conserved first and last residue. A D gene is named only where the DNA matches it firmly. Where a row states a size, it is once, few, many or the class of an expanded clone; other rows omit it.

j_gene,v_gene,d_gene,abundance,CDR3aa,CDR3nt
TRBJ2-5,TRBV5-1,.,few,CASSLAPGQQETQYF,TGCGCCAGCAGCTTGGCCCCGGGACAACAAGAGACCCAGTACTTC
TRBJ1-5,TRBV10-3,.,few,CAISAGVDQPQHF,TGTGCCATCAGCGCGGGGGTAGATCAGCCCCAGCATTTT
TRBJ1-3,TRBV25-1,TRBD1,.,CASSEETGGNTIYF,TGTGCCAGCAGTGAGGAGACAGGGGGAAACACCATATATTTT
TRBJ1-5,TRBV7-9,.,few,CASSLGAREPQHF,TGTGCCAGCAGCTTAGGAGCGCGGGAGCCCCAGCATTTT
TRBJ2-3,TRBV7-2,.,.,CASTLRGADTQYF,TGTGCCAGCACCTTGAGGGGGGCAGATACGCAGTATTTT
TRBJ1-2,TRBV25-1,.,once,CASRRGQGYGYTF,TGTGCCAGCAGACGGGGGCAGGGATATGGCTACACCTTC
TRBJ2-6,TRBV21-1,.,.,CATKDSSGANVLTF,TGTGCAACCAAGGATAGCTCTGGGGCCAACGTCCTGACTTTC
TRBJ1-5,TRBV18,TRBD1,.,CASSPTDRGNQPQHF,TGTGCCAGCTCACCAACTGACAGGGGCAATCAGCCCCAGCATTTT
TRBJ2-1,TRBV30,TRBD1,few,CAWSVLGRGYNEQFF,TGTGCCTGGAGTGTACTCGGCAGGGGGTACAATGAGCAGTTCTTC
TRBJ1-5,TRBV30,.,few,CAWTWGSNQPQHF,TGTGCCTGGACCTGGGGGAGCAATCAGCCCCAGCATTTT
TRBJ1-5,TRBV2,.,few,CASSDEWNQPQHF,TGTGCCAGCAGTGATGAATGGAATCAGCCCCAGCATTTT
TRBJ2-7,TRBV29-1,.,few,CSTRGGGNGEQYF,TGCAGCACCCGGGGTGGGGGGAATGGTGAGCAGTACTTC
TRBJ2-5,TRBV9,.,.,CASSVAGGGETQYF,TGTGCCAGCAGCGTAGCTGGGGGCGGGGAGACCCAGTACTTC
TRBJ2-5,TRBV2,.,once,CASSQVQETQYF,TGTGCCAGCAGTCAGGTCCAAGAGACCCAGTACTTC
TRBJ2-3,TRBV28,TRBD2,few,CASKLAGGKDTQYF,TGTGCCAGCAAACTAGCGGGGGGGAAGGATACGCAGTATTTT
TRBJ2-7,TRBV9,.,.,CASSVESMSEQYF,TGTGCCAGCAGCGTTGAGTCCATGTCCGAGCAGTACTTC
TRBJ1-3,TRBV29-1,.,.,CSVMGRNSGNTIYF,TGCAGCGTTATGGGACGGAACTCTGGAAACACCATATATTTT
TRBJ2-1,TRBV5-1,.,.,CASSLPGNDHRNEQFF,TGCGCCAGCAGCTTGCCTGGCAACGACCACAGGAATGAGCAGTTCTTC
TRBJ2-6,TRBV5-1,.,.,CASSLGTTGANVLTF,TGCGCCAGCAGCTTGGGCACCACTGGGGCCAACGTCCTGACTTTC
TRBJ2-3,TRBV2,TRBD2,few,CASSEIAGGPTDTQYF,TGTGCCAGCAGTGAGATAGCGGGGGGGCCAACAGATACGCAGTATTTT
TRBJ2-5,TRBV6-1,TRBD2,few,CASSMTSGNQETQYF,TGTGCCAGCAGTATGACTAGCGGGAACCAAGAGACCCAGTACTTC
TRBJ2-7,TRBV6-1,.,.,CASSEGDPRAAYEQYF,TGTGCCAGCAGTGAAGGGGACCCTAGAGCGGCCTACGAGCAGTACTTC
TRBJ2-1,TRBV7-2,TRBD2,.,CASSLWGGTYNEQFF,TGTGCCAGCAGCTTATGGGGGGGAACCTACAATGAGCAGTTCTTC
TRBJ2-3,TRBV9,.,few,CASSILPQGPSTDTQYF,TGTGCCAGCAGCATCCTCCCCCAGGGGCCAAGCACAGATACGCAGTATTTT
TRBJ1-5,TRBV6-5,.,.,CASSRDSNQPQHF,TGTGCCAGCAGTAGGGACAGCAATCAGCCCCAGCATTTT
TRBJ2-6,TRBV7-2,.,few,CASSFSAGANVLTF,TGTGCCAGCAGCTTCTCCGCTGGGGCCAACGTCCTGACTTTC
TRBJ2-6,TRBV11-2,.,few,CASKTTPGANVLTF,TGTGCCAGTAAAACGACCCCCGGGGCCAACGTCCTGACTTTC
TRBJ2-7,TRBV18,.,few,CASSLQPSYEQYF,TGTGCCAGCTCACTACAGCCCTCCTACGAGCAGTACTTC
TRBJ2-7,TRBV10-3,TRBD1,.,CAISRQGYEQYF,TGTGCCATCAGCCGACAGGGCTACGAGCAGTACTTC
TRBJ1-2,TRBV4-3,TRBD1,few,CASSQGQGGNYGYTF,TGCGCCAGCAGCCAAGGACAGGGCGGTAACTATGGCTACACCTTC
TRBJ2-5,TRBV5-1,TRBD1,.,CASSRTGGAETQYF,TGCGCCAGCAGCCGGACAGGGGGCGCAGAGACCCAGTACTTC
TRBJ1-6,TRBV2,TRBD1,few,CASTRDRASSPLHF,TGTGCCAGCACCCGAGACAGGGCGAGTTCACCCCTCCACTTT
TRBJ1-2,TRBV11-3,.,few,CASSLDLGRYGYTF,TGTGCCAGCAGCTTAGATCTGGGACGCTATGGCTACACCTTC
TRBJ2-7,TRBV11-3,.,once,CASSLGSGKGSSYEQYF,TGTGCCAGCAGCTTAGGGTCCGGGAAGGGCAGCTCCTACGAGCAGTACTTC
TRBJ1-2,TRBV7-9,.,.,CASSFRDNYGYTF,TGTGCCAGCAGCTTCAGGGACAACTATGGCTACACCTTC
TRBJ2-7,TRBV29-1,TRBD1,few,CSVGPLTGAYEQYF,TGCAGCGTAGGACCGCTGACAGGGGCCTACGAGCAGTACTTC
TRBJ1-4,TRBV5-6,.,few,CASSLASTNEKLFF,TGTGCCAGCAGCTTGGCCAGCACGAATGAAAAACTGTTTTTT
TRBJ1-4,TRBV7-9,.,.,CASRAGSTNEKLFF,TGTGCCAGCAGGGCAGGGTCAACTAATGAAAAACTGTTTTTT
TRBJ2-3,TRBV9,.,few,CASSVRVADTQYF,TGTGCCAGCAGCGTCAGGGTGGCAGATACGCAGTATTTT
TRBJ2-7,TRBV6-5,TRBD2,.,CASGGSGGNGEQYF,TGTGCCAGCGGAGGAAGCGGGGGGAATGGGGAGCAGTACTTC
TRBJ2-3,TRBV4-2,TRBD2,few,CASSQGAGTSGGVTTDTQYF,TGTGCCAGCAGCCAAGGGGCAGGGACTAGCGGGGGAGTAACGACAGATACGCAGTATTTT
TRBJ2-3,TRBV10-3,TRBD2,.,CAITRTSGLTDTQYF,TGTGCCATCACCCGGACTAGCGGCCTCACAGATACGCAGTATTTT
TRBJ1-1,TRBV18,.,.,CASSPGMEDTEAFF,TGTGCCAGCTCACCAGGGATGGAGGACACTGAAGCTTTCTTT
TRBJ2-5,TRBV9,TRBD1,.,CASSPRTGVWETQYF,TGTGCCAGCAGCCCACGGACAGGGGTATGGGAGACCCAGTACTTC
TRBJ1-5,TRBV19,.,few,CASSEERAADQPQHF,TGTGCCAGTAGTGAAGAACGGGCAGCCGATCAGCCCCAGCATTTT
TRBJ1-1,TRBV5-6,.,.,CASSPIGGLNTEAFF,TGTGCCAGCAGCCCCATCGGCGGCCTGAACACTGAAGCTTTCTTT
TRBJ1-2,TRBV9,TRBD1,few,CASSVGQGIDYGYTF,TGTGCCAGCAGCGTGGGACAGGGGATTGACTATGGCTACACCTTC
TRBJ1-2,TRBV19,TRBD1,.,CASSFPQGVGYGYTF,TGTGCCAGTAGTTTCCCTCAGGGGGTCGGCTATGGCTACACCTTC
TRBJ2-3,TRBV4-3,TRBD1,.,CASSELGTGVDTQYF,TGCGCCAGCAGCGAACTGGGGACAGGTGTAGATACGCAGTATTTT
TRBJ2-2,TRBV19,.,.,CASSFARNTGELFF,TGTGCCAGTAGTTTCGCACGGAACACCGGGGAGCTGTTTTTT
TRBJ1-1,TRBV7-2,.,.,CASSPRVTSMNTEAFF,TGTGCCAGCAGCCCGAGGGTAACATCTATGAACACTGAAGCTTTCTTT
TRBJ1-2,TRBV4-3,.,.,CASSQDLGAERGYTF,TGCGCCAGCAGCCAAGATCTGGGGGCCGAGAGAGGCTACACCTTC
TRBJ1-2,TRBV7-9,.,.,CASSLAVSHGYTF,TGTGCCAGCAGCTTAGCAGTTTCCCATGGCTACACCTTC
TRBJ1-6,TRBV11-2,.,few,CASGANNSPLHF,TGTGCTAGCGGGGCGAATAATTCACCCCTCCACTTT
TRBJ2-3,TRBV5-4,.,few,CASSSSKLGDTQYF,TGTGCCAGCAGCTCCTCTAAACTAGGAGATACGCAGTATTTT
TRBJ2-1,TRBV12-5,TRBD2,few,CASGLVRGGHDEQFF,TGTGCTAGTGGTTTGGTACGGGGGGGCCATGATGAGCAGTTCTTC
TRBJ2-1,TRBV14,TRBD2,many,CASSQILAGGSQQFF,TGTGCCAGCAGCCAGATACTAGCGGGGGGCTCACAGCAGTTCTTC